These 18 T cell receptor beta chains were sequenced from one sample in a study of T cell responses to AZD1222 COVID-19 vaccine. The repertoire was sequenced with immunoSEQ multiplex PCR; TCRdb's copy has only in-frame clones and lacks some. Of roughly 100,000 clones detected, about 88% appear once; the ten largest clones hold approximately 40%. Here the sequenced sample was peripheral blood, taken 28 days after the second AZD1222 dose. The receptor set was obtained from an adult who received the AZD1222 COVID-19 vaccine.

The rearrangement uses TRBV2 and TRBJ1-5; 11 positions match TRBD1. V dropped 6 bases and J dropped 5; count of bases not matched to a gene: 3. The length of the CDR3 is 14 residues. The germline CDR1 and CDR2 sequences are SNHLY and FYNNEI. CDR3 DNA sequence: TGTGCCAGCAGCGGGGACAGGGGGGATCAGCCCCAGCATTTT. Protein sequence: CASSGDRGDQPQHF. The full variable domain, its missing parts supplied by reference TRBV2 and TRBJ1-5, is EPEVTQTPSHQVTQMGQEVILRCVPISNHLYFYWYRQILGQKVEFLVSFYNNEISEKSEIFDDQFSVERPDGSNFTLKIRSTKLEDSAMYFCASSGDRGDQPQHFGDGTRLSIL.

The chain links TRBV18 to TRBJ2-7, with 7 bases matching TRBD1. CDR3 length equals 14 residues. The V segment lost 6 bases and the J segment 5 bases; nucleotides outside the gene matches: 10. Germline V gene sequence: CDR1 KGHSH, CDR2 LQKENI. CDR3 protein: CASSRDRVVHEQYF. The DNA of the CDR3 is TGTGCCAGCTCTCGAGACAGGGTAGTACACGAGCAGTACTTC.

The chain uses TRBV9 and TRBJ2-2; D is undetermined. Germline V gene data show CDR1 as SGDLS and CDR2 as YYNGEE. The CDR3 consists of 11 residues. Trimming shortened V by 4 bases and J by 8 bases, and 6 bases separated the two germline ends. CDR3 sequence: CASSITGELFF. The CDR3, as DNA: TGTGCCAGCAGCATCACGGGGGAGCTGTTTTTT.

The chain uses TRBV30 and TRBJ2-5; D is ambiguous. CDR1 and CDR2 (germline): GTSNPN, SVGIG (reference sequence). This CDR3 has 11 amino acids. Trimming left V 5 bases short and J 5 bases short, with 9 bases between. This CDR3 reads CAWGMAETQYF. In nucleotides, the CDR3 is TGTGCCTGGGGAATGGCGGAGACCCAGTACTTC.

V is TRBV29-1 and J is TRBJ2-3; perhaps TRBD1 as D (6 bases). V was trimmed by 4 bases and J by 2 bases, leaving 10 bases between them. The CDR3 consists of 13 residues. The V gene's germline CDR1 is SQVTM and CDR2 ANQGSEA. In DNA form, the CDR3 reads TGCAGCGTTGCGGGACAATACACAGATACGCAGTATTTT. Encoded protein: CSVAGQYTDTQYF.

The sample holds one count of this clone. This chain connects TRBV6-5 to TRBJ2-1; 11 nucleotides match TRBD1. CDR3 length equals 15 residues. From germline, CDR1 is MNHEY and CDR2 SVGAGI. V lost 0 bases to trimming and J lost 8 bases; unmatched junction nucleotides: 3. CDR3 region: CASSYSGQGAYEQFF. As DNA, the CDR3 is TGTGCCAGCAGTTACTCTGGACAGGGGGCTTATGAGCAGTTCTTC.

The CDR3 DNA is TGTGCCAGCTCACTACTCCGGGACAATGAGCAGTTCTTC. Its translation: CASSLLRDNEQFF. The rearrangement links TRBV18 to TRBJ2-1; D not resolved. The V end was cut by 4 bases, the J end by 5 bases, with 9 bases between. CDR3 length: 13 residues. Germline CDR1 and CDR2: KGHSH and LQKENI.

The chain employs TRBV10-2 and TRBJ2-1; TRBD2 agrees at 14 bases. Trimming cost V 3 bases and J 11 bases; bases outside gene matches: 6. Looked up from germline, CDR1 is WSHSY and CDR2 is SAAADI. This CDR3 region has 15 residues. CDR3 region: CASSEIGTSGSKQFF. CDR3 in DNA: TGCGCCAGCAGTGAAATAGGGACTAGCGGGAGTAAGCAGTTCTTC.

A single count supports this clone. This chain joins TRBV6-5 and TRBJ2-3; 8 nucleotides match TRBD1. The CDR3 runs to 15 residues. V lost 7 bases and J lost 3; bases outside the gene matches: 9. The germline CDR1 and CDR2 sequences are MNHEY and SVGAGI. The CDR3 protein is CASTKDRGGTDTQYF. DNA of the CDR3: TGTGCCAGCACTAAAGACAGGGGTGGGACAGATACGCAGTATTTT.

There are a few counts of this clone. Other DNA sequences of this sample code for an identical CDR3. The CDR3 region has the DNA TGTGCCAGTAGTATAACAGGGAGCAATCAGCCCCAGCATTTT. The encoded protein is CASSITGSNQPQHF. The chain recombines TRBV19 with TRBJ1-5, with a weak D call TRBD1 (6 bases). Trimming took off 2 bases at V and 1 base at J, with 6 bases between the two ends. Germline CDR1 reads LNHDA; CDR2 reads SQIVND (reference sequence). This CDR3 region has 14 residues.

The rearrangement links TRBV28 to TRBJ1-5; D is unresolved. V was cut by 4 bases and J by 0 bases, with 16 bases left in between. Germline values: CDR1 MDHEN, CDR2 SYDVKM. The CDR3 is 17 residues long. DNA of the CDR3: TGTGCCAGCAGTTCGGCGGACGGACTTTATAGCAATCAGCCCCAGCATTTT. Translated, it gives CASSSADGLYSNQPQHF.

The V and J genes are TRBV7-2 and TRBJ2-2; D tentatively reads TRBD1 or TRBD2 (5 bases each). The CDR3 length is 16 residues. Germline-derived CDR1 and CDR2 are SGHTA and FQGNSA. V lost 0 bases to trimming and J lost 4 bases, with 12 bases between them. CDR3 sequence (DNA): TGTGCCAGCAGCTTAGCGCCGGGACCCTTCACCGGGGAGCTGTTTTTT. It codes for CASSLAPGPFTGELFF.

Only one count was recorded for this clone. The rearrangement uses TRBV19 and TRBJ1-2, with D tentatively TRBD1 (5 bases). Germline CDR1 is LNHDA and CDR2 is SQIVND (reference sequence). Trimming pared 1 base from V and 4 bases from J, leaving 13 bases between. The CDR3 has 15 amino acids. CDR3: CASSIVPGTVYGYTF. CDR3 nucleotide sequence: TGTGCCAGTAGTATAGTTCCAGGGACGGTCTATGGCTACACCTTC.

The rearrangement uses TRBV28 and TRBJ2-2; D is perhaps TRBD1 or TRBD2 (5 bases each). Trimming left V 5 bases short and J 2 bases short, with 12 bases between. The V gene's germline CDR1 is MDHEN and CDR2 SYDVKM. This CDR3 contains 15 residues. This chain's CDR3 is CASSRAGTNTGELFF. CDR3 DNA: TGTGCCAGCAGTCGGGCCGGGACCAACACCGGGGAGCTGTTTTTT. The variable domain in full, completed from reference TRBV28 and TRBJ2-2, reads DVKVTQSSRYLVKRTGEKVFLECVQDMDHENMFWYRQDPGLGLRLIYFSYDVKMKEKGDIPEGYSVSREKKERFSLILESASTNQTSMYLCASSRAGTNTGELFFGEGSRLTVL.

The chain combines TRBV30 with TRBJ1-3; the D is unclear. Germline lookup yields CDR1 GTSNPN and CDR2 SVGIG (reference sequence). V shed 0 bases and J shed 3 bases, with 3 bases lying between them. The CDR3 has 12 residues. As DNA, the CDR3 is TGTGCCTGGAGTGTACTTGGAAACACCATATATTTT. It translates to CAWSVLGNTIYF.

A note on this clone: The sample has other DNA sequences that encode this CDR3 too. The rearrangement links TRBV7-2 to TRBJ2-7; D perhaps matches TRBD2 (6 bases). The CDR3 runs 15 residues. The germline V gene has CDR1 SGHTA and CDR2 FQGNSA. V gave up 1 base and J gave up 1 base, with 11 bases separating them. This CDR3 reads CASSLGGAVSYEQYF. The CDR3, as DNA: TGTGCCAGCAGCTTAGGCGGGGCAGTATCCTACGAGCAGTACTTC.

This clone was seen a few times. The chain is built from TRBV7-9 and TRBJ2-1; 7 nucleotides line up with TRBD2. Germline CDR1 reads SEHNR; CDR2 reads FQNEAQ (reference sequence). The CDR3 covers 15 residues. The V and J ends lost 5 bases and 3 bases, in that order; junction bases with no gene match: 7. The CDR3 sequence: CASSPPGLYYNEQFF. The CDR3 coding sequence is TGTGCCAGCAGCCCACCGGGACTATACTACAATGAGCAGTTCTTC.

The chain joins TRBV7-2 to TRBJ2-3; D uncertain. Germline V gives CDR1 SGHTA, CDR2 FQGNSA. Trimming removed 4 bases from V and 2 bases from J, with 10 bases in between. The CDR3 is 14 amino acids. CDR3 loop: CASSSPPYTDTQYF. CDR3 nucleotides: TGTGCCAGCAGCTCCCCACCATACACAGATACGCAGTATTTT.